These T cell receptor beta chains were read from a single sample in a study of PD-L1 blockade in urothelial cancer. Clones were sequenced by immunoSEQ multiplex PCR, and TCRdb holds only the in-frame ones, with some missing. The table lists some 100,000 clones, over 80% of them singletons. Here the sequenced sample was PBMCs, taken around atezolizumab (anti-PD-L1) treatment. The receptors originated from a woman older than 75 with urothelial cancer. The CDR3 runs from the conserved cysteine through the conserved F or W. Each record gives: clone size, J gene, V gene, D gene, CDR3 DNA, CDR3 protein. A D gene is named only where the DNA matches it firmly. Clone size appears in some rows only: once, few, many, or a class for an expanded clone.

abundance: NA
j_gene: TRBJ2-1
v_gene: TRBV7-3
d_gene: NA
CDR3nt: TGTGCCAGCAGCCCGTCTGGAGGCCCTTGGGACAATGAGCAGTTCTTC
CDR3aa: CASSPSGGPWDNEQFF

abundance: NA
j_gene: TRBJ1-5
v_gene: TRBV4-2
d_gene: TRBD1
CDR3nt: TGTGCCAGCAGCCAGGACAGGGGGGACTCAGCCCAGCATTTT
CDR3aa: CASSQDRGDSAQHF

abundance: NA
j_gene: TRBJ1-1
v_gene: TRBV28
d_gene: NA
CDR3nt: TGTGCCAGCAGTTCGGTACTGAACACTGAAGCTTTCTTT
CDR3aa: CASSSVLNTEAFF

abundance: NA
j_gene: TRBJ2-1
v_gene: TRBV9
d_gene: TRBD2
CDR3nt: TGTGCCAGCAGCGTAGCTGCAGCGGGAGCTGGGAATGAGCAGTTCTTC
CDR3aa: CASSVAAAGAGNEQFF

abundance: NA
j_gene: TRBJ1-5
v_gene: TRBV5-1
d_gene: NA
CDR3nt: TGCGCCAGCAGCTTGGGGACAGATAGCAATCAGCCCCAGCATTTT
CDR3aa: CASSLGTDSNQPQHF

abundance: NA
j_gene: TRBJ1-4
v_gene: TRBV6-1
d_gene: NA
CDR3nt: TGTGCCAGCAGTTCCCGAGTTGCAACTAATGAAAAACTGTTTTTT
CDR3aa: CASSSRVATNEKLFF

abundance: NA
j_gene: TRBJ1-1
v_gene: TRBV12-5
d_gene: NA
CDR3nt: TGTGCTAGTGGTCCGGGGGGCGGCACTGAAGCTTTCTTT
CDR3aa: CASGPGGGTEAFF

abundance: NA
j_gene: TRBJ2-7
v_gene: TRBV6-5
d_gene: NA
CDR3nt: TGTGCCAGCAGCTTCGGGGAGGGGGACGAGCAGTACTTC
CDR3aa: CASSFGEGDEQYF

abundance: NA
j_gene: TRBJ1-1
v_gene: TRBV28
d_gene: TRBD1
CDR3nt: TGTGCCAGCCGGACAGGGGTCGCTGAAGCTTTCTTT
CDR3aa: CASRTGVAEAFF

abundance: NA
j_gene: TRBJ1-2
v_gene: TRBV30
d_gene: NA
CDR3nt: TGTGCCTGGAGCTGGTTGGCCGCATATGGCTACACCTTC
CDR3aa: CAWSWLAAYGYTF

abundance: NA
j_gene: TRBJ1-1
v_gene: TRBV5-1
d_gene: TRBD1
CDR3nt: TGCGCCAGCAGCTTTTCACAGGGGTTTAGTGGCACTGAAGCTTTCTTT
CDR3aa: CASSFSQGFSGTEAFF

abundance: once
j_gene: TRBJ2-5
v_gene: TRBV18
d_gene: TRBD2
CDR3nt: TGTGCCAGCCAACCTAGCGGGAGGGTCCAAGAGACCCAGTACTTC
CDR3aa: CASQPSGRVQETQYF

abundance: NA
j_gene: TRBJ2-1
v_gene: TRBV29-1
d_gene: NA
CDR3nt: TGCAGCGGAAACGGAGGGAATGAGCAGTTCTTC
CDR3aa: CSGNGGNEQFF

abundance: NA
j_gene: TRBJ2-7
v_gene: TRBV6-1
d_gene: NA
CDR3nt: TGTGCCAGCAGTGAAAGGAGATACGAGCAGTACTTC
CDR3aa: CASSERRYEQYF

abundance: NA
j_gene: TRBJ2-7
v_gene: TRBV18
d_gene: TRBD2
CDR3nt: TGTGCCAGCTCACCAGGTAGCGGGAGGGCCGGCGAGCAGTACTTC
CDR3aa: CASSPGSGRAGEQYF

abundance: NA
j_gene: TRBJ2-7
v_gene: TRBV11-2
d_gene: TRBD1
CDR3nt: TGTGCCAGCAGCTTGGGGACAGGGGGCAGCTACGAGCAGTACTTC
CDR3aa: CASSLGTGGSYEQYF

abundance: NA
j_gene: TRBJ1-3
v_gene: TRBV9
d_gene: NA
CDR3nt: TGTGCCAGCAGCGTGAACGGGGGGTTCTCTGGAAACACCATATATTTT
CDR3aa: CASSVNGGFSGNTIYF

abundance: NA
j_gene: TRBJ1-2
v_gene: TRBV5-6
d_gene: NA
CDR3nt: TGTGCCAGCAGCCCGGACGAGGGGGGGGTGTATGGCTACACCTTC
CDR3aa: CASSPDEGGVYGYTF

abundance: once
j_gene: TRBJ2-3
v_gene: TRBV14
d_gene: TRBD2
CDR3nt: TGTGCCAGCAGCCAAGTACTAGCGGGAGACTTTTTCACAGATACGCAGTATTTT
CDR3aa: CASSQVLAGDFFTDTQYF

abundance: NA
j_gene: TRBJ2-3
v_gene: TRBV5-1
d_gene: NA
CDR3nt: TGCGCCAGCAGCTTGGGTAGCGGTAGCACAGATACGCAGTATTTT
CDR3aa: CASSLGSGSTDTQYF

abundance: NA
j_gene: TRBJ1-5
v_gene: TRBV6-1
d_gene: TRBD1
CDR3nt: TGTGCCACCGACAGCCCGACAGGGGACCAGCCCCAGCATTTT
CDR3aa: CATDSPTGDQPQHF

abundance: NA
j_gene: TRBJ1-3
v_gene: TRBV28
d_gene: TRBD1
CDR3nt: TGTGCCAGCAGTACCGGGACAGGGGGGGGAAACACCATATATTTT
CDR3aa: CASSTGTGGGNTIYF

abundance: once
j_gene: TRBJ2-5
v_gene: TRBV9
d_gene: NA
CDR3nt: TGTGCCAGCAGCCCCGGGGGAGCGGGAGAGACCCAGTACTTC
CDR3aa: CASSPGGAGETQYF

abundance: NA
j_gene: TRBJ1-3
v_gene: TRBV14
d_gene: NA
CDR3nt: TGTGCCAGCAGCCATCGTGGGGGGGCGACGGGAGGAAACACCATATATTTT
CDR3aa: CASSHRGGATGGNTIYF

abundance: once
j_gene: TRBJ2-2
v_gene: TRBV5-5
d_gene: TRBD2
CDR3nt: TGTGCCAGCAGCCTGGGAGCTAGCGGGAGAACCGGGGAGCTGTTTTTT
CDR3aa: CASSLGASGRTGELFF

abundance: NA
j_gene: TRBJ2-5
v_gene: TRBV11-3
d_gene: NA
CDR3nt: TGTGCCAGCAGCTTGGGCGGGACTGAGACCCAGTACTTC
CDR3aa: CASSLGGTETQYF

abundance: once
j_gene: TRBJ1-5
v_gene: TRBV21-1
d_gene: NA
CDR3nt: TGTGCCAGCAGGAGGGACAGGTGGGAGCATCAGCCCCAGCATTTT
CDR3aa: CASRRDRWEHQPQHF

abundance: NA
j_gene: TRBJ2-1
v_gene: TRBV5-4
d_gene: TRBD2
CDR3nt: TGTGCCAGCAGCTTGCGACTAGCGGGTTACAATGAGCAGTTCTTC
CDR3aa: CASSLRLAGYNEQFF

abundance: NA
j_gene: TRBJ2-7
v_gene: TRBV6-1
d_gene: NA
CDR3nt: TGTGCCAGCAGGGGGGGGGCGGGCTACGAGCAGTACTTC
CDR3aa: CASRGGAGYEQYF

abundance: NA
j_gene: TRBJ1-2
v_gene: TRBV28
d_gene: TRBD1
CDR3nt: TGTGCCAGCAGTGCGGGACAGGGCTATGGCTACACCTTC
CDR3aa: CASSAGQGYGYTF

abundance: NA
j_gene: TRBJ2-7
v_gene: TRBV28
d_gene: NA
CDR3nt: TGTGCCAGCAGTTTGGTGGCAGGCCAGGGTTACGAGCAGTACTTC
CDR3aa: CASSLVAGQGYEQYF

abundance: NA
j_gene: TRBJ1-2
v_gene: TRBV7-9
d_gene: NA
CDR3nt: TGTGCCAGCAGCCTTTCAGATAACTATGGCTACACCTTC
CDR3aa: CASSLSDNYGYTF

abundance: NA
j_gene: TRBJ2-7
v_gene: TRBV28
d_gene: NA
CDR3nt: TGTGCCAGCATTTCGTACTACGAGCAGTACTTC
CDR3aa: CASISYYEQYF

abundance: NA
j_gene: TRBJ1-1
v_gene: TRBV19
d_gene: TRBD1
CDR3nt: TGTGCCAGTAGTATTCGACAGGGGCGGGCTTTCTTT
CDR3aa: CASSIRQGRAFF

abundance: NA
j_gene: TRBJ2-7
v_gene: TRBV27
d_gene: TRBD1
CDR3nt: TGTGCCAGCAGTTTCTGGGGACAGAACTACGAGCAGTACTTC
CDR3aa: CASSFWGQNYEQYF

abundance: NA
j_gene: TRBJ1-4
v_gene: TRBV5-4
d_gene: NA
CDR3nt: TGTGCCAGCAGCCGGGGAGGGGACCGCTCTAAGGAACTGTTTTTT
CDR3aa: CASSRGGDRSKELFF

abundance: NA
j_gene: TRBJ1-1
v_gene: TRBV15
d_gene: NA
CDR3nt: TGTGCCACCAGCAGAGATAAGGGAGTGAACACTGAAGCTTTCTTT
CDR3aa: CATSRDKGVNTEAFF

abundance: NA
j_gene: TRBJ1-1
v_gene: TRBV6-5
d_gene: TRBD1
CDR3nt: TGTGCCAGCAGACAGGGGCATGTTACTGAAGCTTTCTTT
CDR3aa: CASRQGHVTEAFF

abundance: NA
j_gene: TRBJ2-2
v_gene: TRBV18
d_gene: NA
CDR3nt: TGTGCCAGCTCACCAACGACAGCCTGGACCGGGGAGCTGTTTTTT
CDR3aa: CASSPTTAWTGELFF

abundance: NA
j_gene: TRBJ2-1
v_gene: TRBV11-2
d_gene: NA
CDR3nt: TGTGCCAGCAGCCCTGGAGACAATGAGCAGTTCTTC
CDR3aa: CASSPGDNEQFF

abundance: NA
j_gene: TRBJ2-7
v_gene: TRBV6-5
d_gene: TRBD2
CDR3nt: TGTGCCAGCAGGACACTAGCGGGAGGTAGAGAGCAGTACTTC
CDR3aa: CASRTLAGGREQYF

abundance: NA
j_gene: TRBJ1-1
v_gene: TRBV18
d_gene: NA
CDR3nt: TGTGCCAGCTCCCTGGGTGGGCCAGAAGCTTTCTTT
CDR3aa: CASSLGGPEAFF

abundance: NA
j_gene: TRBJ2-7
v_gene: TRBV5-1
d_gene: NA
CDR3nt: TGCGCCAGCAGCTTGGCAGGGATGTCCTACGAGCAGTACTTC
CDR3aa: CASSLAGMSYEQYF

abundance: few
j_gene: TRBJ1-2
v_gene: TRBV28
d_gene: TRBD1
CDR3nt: TGTGCCAGCAGTCAGATCCGGGACAGGCACTATGGCTACACCTTC
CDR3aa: CASSQIRDRHYGYTF

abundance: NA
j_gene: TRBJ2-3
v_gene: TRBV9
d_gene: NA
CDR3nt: TGTGCCAGCAGCGTATCCGGGGTAGTAGATACGCAGTATTTT
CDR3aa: CASSVSGVVDTQYF

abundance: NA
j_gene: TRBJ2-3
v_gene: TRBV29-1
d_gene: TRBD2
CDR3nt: TGCAGCGTTATAAGCGGGAGGGCCCTCGAAGGAGATACGCAGTATTTT
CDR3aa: CSVISGRALEGDTQYF

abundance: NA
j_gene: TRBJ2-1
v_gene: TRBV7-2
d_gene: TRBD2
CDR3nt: TGTGCCAGCAGCCCGGGACTAGCCCAAGGTGAGCAGTTCTTC
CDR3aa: CASSPGLAQGEQFF

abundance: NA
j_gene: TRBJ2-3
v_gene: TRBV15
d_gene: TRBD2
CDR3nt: TGTGCCACCAGCAGTCTAGCGGGAGGGGTGGATACGCAGTATTTT
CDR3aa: CATSSLAGGVDTQYF

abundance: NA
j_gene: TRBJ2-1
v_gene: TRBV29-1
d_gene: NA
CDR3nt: TGCAGCGTTGACTCATCAGGGGCGCCCAATGAGCAGTTCTTC
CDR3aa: CSVDSSGAPNEQFF

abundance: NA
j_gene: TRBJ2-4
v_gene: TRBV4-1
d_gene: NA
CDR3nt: TGCGCCAGCAGCCAAGATCCAGCAGCGGCGGATGGCAAAAACATTCAGTACTTC
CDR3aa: CASSQDPAAADGKNIQYF

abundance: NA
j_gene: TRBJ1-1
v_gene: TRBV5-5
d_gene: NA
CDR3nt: TGTGCCAGCAGCAACCGGGACCGAGGGGGCACTGAAGCTTTCTTT
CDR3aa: CASSNRDRGGTEAFF